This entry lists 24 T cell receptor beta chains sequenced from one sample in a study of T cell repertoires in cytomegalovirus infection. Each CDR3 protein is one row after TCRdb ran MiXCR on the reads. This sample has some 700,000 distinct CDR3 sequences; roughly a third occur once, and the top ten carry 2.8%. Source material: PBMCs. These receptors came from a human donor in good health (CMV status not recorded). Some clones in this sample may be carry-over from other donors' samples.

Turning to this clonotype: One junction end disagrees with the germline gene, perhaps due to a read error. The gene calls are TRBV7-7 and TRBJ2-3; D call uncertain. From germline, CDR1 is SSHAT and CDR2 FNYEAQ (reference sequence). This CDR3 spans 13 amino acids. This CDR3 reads CASSLVKGDTQYF. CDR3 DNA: TGTGCTAGCAGCTTAGTGAAGGGAGATACGCAGTATTTT. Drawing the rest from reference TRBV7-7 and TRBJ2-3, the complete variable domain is GAGVSQSPRYKVTKRGQDVTLRCDPISSHATLYWYQQALGQGPEFLTYFNYEAQPDKSGLPSDRFSAERPEGSISTLTIQRTEQRDSAMYRCASSLVKGDTQYFGPGTRLTVL.

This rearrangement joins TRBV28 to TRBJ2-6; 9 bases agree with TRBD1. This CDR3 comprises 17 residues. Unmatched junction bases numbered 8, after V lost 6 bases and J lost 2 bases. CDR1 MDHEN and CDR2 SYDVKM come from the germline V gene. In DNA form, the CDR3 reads TGTGCCAGCAGCCCCGGGACAGGGTACCCTGGGGCCAACGTCCTGACTTTC. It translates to CASSPGTGYPGANVLTF.

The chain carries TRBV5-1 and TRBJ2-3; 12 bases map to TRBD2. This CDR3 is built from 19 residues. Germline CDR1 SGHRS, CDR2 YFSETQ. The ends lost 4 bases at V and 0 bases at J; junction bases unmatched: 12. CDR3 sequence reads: CASSPGLAGTPASTDTQYF. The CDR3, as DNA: TGCGCCAGCAGCCCGGGACTAGCGGGCACACCGGCAAGCACAGATACGCAGTATTTT.

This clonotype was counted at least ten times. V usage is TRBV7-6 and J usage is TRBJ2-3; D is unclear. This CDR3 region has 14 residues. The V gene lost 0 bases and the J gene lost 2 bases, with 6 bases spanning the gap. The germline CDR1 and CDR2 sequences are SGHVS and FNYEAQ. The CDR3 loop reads CASSLAYNTDTQYF. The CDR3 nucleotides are TGTGCCAGCAGCTTAGCGTATAACACAGATACGCAGTATTTT.

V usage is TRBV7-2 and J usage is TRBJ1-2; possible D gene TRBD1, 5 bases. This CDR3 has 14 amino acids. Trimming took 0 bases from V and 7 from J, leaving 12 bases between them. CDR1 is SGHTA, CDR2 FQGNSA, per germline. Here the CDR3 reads CASSLASGYFGYTF. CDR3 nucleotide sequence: TGTGCCAGCAGCTTAGCGTCAGGGTACTTTGGCTACACCTTC.

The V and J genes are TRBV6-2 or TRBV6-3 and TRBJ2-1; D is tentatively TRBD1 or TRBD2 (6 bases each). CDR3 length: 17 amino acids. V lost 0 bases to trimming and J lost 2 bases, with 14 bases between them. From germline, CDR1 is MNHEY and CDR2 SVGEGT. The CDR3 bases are TGTGCCAGCAGTTACTCGAGAGTAAGGGGGGCCTACAATGAGCAGTTCTTC. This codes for CASSYSRVRGAYNEQFF.

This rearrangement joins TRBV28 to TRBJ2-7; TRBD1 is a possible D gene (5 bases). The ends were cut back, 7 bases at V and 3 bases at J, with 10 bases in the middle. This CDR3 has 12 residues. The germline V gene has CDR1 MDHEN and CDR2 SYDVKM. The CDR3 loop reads CASTGRDYEQYF. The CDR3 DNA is TGTGCCAGCACAGGCAGGGACTACGAGCAGTACTTC.

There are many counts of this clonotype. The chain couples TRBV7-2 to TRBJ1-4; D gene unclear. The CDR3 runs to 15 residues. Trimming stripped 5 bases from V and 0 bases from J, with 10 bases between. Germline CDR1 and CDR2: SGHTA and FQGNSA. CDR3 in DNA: TGTGCCAGCAGCCTCCAAATCGCAACTAATGAAAAACTGTTTTTT. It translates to CASSLQIATNEKLFF.

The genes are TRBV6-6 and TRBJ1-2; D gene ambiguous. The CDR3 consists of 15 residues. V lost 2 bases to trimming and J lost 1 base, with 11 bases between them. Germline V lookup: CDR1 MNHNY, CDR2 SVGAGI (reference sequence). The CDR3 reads CASSYVARSNYGYTF. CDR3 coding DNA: TGTGCCAGCAGTTACGTGGCACGGAGTAACTATGGCTACACCTTC.

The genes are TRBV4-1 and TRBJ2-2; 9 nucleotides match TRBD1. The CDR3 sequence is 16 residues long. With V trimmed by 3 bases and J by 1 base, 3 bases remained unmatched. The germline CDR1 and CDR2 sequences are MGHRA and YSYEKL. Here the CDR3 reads CASSHTGQGNTGELFF. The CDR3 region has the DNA TGCGCCAGCAGCCACACGGGACAGGGGAACACCGGGGAGCTGTTTTTT.

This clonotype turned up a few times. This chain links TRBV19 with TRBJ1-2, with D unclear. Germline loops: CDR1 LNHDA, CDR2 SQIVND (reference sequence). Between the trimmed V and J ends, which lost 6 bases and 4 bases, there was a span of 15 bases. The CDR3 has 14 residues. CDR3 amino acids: CASRDSHSGYGYTF. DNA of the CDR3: TGTGCCAGTAGGGACTCCCACTCAGGCTATGGCTACACCTTC.

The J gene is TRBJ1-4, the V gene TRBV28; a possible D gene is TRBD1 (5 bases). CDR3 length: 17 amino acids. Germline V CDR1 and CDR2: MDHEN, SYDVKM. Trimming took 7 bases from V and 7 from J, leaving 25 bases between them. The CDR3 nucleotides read TGTGCCAGCACCATGGCCCCCAACAGGCCCTTTTTTGAAAAACTGTTTTTT. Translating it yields CASTMAPNRPFFEKLFF. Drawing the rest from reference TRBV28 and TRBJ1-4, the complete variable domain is DVKVTQSSRYLVKRTGEKVFLECVQDMDHENMFWYRQDPGLGLRLIYFSYDVKMKEKGDIPEGYSVSREKKERFSLILESASTNQTSMYLCASTMAPNRPFFEKLFFGSGTQLSVL.

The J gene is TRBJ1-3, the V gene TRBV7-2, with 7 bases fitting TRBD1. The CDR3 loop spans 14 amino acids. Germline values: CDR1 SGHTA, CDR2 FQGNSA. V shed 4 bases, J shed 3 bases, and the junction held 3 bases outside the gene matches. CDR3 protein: CASSSGQVGNTIYF. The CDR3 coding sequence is TGTGCCAGCAGCTCCGGACAGGTTGGAAACACCATATATTTT.

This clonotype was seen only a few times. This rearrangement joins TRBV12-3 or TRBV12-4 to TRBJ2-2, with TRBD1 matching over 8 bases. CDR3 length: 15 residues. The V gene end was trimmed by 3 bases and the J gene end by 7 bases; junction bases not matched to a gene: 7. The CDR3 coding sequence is TGTGCCAGCAGTTTTTCGCAGGGGGCCGTCGGGGAGCTGTTTTTT. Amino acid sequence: CASSFSQGAVGELFF.

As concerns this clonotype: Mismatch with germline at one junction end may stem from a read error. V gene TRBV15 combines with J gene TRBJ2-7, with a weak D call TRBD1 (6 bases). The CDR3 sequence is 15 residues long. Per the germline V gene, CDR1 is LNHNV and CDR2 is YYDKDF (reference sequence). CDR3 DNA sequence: TGTGCCACCAGCGGCCCCGCCGGACAGTCCTACGAGCAGTACTTT. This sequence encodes CATSGPAGQSYEQYF. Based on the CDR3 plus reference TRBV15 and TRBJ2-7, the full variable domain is DAMVIQNPRYQVTQFGKPVTLSCSQTLNHNVMYWYQQKSSQAPKLLFHYYDKDFNNEADTPDNFQSRRPNTSFCFLDIRSPGLGDTAMYLCATSGPAGQSYEQYFGPGTRLTVT.

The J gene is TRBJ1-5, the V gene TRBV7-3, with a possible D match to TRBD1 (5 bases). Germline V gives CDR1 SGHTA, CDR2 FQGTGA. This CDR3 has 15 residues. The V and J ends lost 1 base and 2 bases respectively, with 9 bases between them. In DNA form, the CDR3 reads TGTGCCAGCAGCTTAAACGGGGCAGGCAATCAGCCCCAGCATTTT. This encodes CASSLNGAGNQPQHF.

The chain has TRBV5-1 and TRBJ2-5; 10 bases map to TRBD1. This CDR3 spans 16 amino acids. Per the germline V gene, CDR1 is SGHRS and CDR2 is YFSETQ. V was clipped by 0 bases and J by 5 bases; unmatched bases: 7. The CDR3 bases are TGCGCCAGCAGCTTGGAGGGACAGGGGAATCGGGAGACCCAGTACTTC. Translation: CASSLEGQGNRETQYF.

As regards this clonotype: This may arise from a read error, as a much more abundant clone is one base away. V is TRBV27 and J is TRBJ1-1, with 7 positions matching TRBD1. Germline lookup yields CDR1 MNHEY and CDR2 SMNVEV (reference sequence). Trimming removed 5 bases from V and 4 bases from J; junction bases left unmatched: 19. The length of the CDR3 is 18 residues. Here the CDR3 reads CASSTRMRTGILSTEAFF. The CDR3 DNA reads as TGTGCCAGCAGTACCAGGATGAGGACAGGAATCCTGAGCACTGAAGCTTTCTTT.

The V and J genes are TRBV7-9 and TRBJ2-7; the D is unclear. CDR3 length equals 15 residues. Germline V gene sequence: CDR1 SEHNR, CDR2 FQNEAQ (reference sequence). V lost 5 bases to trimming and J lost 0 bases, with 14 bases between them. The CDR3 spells CASSHRAKSSYEQYF. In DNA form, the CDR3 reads TGTGCCAGCAGCCATCGGGCGAAAAGCTCCTACGAGCAGTACTTC.

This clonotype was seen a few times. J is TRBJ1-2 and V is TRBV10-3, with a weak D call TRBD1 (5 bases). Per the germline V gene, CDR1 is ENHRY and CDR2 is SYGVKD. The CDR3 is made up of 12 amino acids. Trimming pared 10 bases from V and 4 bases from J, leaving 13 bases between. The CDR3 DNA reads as TGTGCCACTCGGGACTCCGTCTATGGCTACACCTTC. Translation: CATRDSVYGYTF.

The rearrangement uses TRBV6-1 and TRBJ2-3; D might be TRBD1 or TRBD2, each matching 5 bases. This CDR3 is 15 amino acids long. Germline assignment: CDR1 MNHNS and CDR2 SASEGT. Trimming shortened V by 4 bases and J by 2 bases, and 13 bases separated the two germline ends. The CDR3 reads CASSGEGRSTDTQYF. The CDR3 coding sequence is TGTGCCAGCAGTGGTGAGGGACGCTCCACAGATACGCAGTATTTT.

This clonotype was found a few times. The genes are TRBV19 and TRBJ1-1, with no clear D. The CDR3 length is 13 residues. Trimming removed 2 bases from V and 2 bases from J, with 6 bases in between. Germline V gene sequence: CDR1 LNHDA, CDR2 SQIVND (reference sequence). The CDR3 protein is CASSITDNTEAFF. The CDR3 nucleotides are TGTGCCAGTAGTATAACAGACAACACTGAAGCTTTCTTT. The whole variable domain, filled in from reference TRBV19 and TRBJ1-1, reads DGGITQSPKYLFRKEGQNVTLSCEQNLNHDAMYWYRQDPGQGLRLIYYSQIVNDFQKGDIAEGYSVSREKKESFPLTVTSAQKNPTAFYLCASSITDNTEAFFGQGTRLTVV.

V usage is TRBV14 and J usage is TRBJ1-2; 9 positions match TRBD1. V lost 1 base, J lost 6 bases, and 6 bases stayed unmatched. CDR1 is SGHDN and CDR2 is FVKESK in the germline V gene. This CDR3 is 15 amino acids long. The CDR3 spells CASSQAGTGINGYTF. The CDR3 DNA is TGTGCCAGCAGCCAAGCCGGGACAGGGATTAATGGCTACACCTTC.

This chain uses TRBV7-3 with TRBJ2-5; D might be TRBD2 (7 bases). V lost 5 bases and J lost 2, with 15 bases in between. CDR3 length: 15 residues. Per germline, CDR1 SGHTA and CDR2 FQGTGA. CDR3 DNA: TGTGCCAGCAGCCCCTATGGGGGGGCACAAGAGACCCAGTACTTC. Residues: CASSPYGGAQETQYF.